This T cell receptor beta chain was sequenced in a study of T cell responses to AZD1222 COVID-19 vaccine. Assay used: immunoSEQ multiplex PCR; TCRdb lists only in-frame clones, some missing. The table records 110,000 or so clones, roughly 90% of them present only once. In its sample, this clone was seen once. Its specificity is unknown. Findings of the study overall: Epitopes outside B.1.351 and B.1.1.7 mutated regions reportedly drew nearly half of spike TCRs. AZD1222 recipients seropositive at baseline numbered only six or seven. Increases in Spike-specific TCR breadth and depth were seen after two AZD1222 doses. Most donors were white British and more were female, and clonal diversity was possibly underestimated.

Sequencing used peripheral blood, obtained on day 0 of MenACWY control vaccination. This TCR came from an adult in good health.

In DNA, the CDR3 is TGTGCCAGTAGAGGAGGGGGTCCATACAATGAGCAGTTCTTC. The encoded protein is CASRGGGPYNEQFF. The chain links TRBV28 to TRBJ2-1; tentatively, D is TRBD1 or TRBD2 (6 bases each). The CDR3 has 14 residues. The germline V gene encodes CDR1 MDHEN and CDR2 SYDVKM. V was pared by 9 bases and J by 4 bases, with 16 bases between.